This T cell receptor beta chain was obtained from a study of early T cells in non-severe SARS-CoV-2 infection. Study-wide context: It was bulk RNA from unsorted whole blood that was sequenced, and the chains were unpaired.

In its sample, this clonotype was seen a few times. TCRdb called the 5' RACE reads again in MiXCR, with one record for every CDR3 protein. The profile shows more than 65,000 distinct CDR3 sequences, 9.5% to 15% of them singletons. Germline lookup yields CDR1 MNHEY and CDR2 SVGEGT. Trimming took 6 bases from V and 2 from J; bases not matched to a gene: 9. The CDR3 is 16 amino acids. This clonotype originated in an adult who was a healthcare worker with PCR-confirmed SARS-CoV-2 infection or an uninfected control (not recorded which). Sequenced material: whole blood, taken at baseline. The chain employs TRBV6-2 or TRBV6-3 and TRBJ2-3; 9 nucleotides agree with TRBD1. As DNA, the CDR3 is TGTGCCAGCAGGCATACAGGGGGCTGGATCACAGATACGCAGTATTTT. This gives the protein CASRHTGGWITDTQYF.